This record looks at one T cell receptor beta chain sequence and its context. Its target is unknown. Germline values: CDR1 SNHLY, CDR2 FYNNEI. Germline trimming cut 7 bases from V and 3 bases from J; bases unmatched to any gene: 3. The CDR3 sequence is 13 residues long. Separation from the roughly 680-subject first cohort characterized the 120-subject validation cohort, to which the donors belonged. Sequencing used immunoSEQ multiplex PCR; TCRdb keeps in-frame clones, though not all of them. The sample shows 110,000 or so clones, roughly 86% of them seen only once. This record comes from a study of cytomegalovirus exposure and HLA in healthy donors. Study-wide results and caveats: A list of around 150 TCR beta chains associated with cytomegalovirus was given.

The chain uses TRBV2 and TRBJ1-5, with TRBD1 matching over 7 bases. The clonotype was recovered from a woman aged 18-35 years in good health and CMV-seropositive. The sample consisted of PBMCs. The CDR3 loop reads CASIDRANQPQHF. DNA for the CDR3: TGTGCCAGCATCGACAGGGCCAATCAGCCCCAGCATTTT. Using reference TRBV2 and TRBJ1-5 for the parts outside the CDR3, the full variable domain is EPEVTQTPSHQVTQMGQEVILRCVPISNHLYFYWYRQILGQKVEFLVSFYNNEISEKSEIFDDQFSVERPDGSNFTLKIRSTKLEDSAMYFCASIDRANQPQHFGDGTRLSIL.